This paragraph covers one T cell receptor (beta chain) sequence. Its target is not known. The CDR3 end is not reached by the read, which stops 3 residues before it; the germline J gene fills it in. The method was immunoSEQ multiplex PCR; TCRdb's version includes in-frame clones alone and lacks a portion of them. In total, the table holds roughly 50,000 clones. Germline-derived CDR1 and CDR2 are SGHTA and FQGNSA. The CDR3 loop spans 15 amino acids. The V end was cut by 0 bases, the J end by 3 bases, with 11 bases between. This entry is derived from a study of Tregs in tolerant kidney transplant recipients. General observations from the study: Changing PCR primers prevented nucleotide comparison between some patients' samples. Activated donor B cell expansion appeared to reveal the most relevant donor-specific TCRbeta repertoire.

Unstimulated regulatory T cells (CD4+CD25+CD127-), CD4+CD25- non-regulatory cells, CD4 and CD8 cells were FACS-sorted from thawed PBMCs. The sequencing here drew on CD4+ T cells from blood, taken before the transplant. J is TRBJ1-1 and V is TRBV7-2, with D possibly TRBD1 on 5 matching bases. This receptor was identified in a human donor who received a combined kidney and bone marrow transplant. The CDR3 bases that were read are TGTGCCAGCAGCTTAGCGGGCCGGGGGGACACTGAA. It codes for CASSLAGRGDTE. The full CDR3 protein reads CASSLAGRGDTEAFF.